What follows describes a single T cell receptor beta chain. This sample was included in a study of post-analysis software for immune sequencing data. Built from TCR beta cDNA, the libraries had unique molecular identifiers in them. Each CDR3 protein gets one entry after TCRdb re-called the PCR reads with MiXCR. Among about 540,000 distinct CDR3 sequences, approximately 34% were seen once, and the ten largest hold about 6%. This receptor was obtained from a girl aged 2 to 17 with multiple sclerosis. Material for sequencing was blood.

The CDR3 region is CASSNRASQHF. The CDR3, as DNA: TGTGCCAGCAGTAACAGGGCTTCCCAGCATTTT. The chain employs TRBV6-2 or TRBV6-3 and TRBJ1-5; possible D gene TRBD1, 6 bases. The V gene lost 5 bases and the J gene lost 11 bases, with 10 bases spanning the gap. Germline V gene data show CDR1 as MNHEY and CDR2 as SVGEGT. This CDR3 is built from 11 residues.